Listed below are T cell receptor beta chains from one sample, sequenced in a study of regulatory T cells in long-lasting Graves disease. TCRdb reprocessed the multiplex PCR reads via MiXCR and lists one record per CDR3 protein. The sample has fewer than 350,000 distinct CDR3 sequences, about a sixth seen once. The material was peripheral blood mononuclear cells (PBMCs), obtained at new diagnosis, from a patient treated with antithyroid drugs. The receptors here all came from a female donor with Graves disease. CDR3s include the opening cysteine and the closing phenylalanine or tryptophan. D genes are given only for firm matches. The size of a clone is reported for some rows only, either as once, few or many, or as a class for expanded clones.

>-|-|TRBJ2-2|TRBV6-1
TGTGCCAGCCGCTTTAGACCTGCAGGCGTGAACACCGGGGAGCTGTTTTTT
CASRFRPAGVNTGELFF
>many|-|TRBJ2-3|TRBV20-1
TGCAGTGCTACGGGAGGGGGCCCGAAGGATACGCAGTATTTT
CSATGGGPKDTQYF
>many|-|TRBJ1-3|TRBV29-1
TGCAGCGTTGATGCTGGCTCTGGAAACACCATATATTTT
CSVDAGSGNTIYF
>few|TRBD2|TRBJ2-5|TRBV7-2
TGTGCCAGCAGCTTAGGGTGGGGACTAGCGGGAGAGGGAGAGACCCAGTACTTC
CASSLGWGLAGEGETQYF
>many|-|TRBJ2-7|TRBV7-8
TGTGCCAGCAGCCTTCCCGGGCGCGAGCAGTACTTC
CASSLPGREQYF
>many|-|TRBJ2-3|TRBV12-3/TRBV12-4
TGTGCCAGCAGTTTTAAGGCTAGCGAATACACAGATACGCAGTATTTT
CASSFKASEYTDTQYF
>-|TRBD2|TRBJ2-7|TRBV9
TGTGCCAGCAGCTCCACCGGGACTAGCGGGACCGAGCAGTACTTC
CASSSTGTSGTEQYF
>many|TRBD1|TRBJ1-2|TRBV6-1
TGTGCCAGCAGGGACCGGGACAGGGTTGACTATGGCTACACCTTC
CASRDRDRVDYGYTF
>many|TRBD2|TRBJ2-1|TRBV30
TGTGCCTGGAGTTCTTTAGCGGGGTGGTTCTTC
CAWSSLAGWFF
>-|-|TRBJ1-2|TRBV11-3
TGTGCCAGCAGCTTAACAGGGTTCCGTCGGGGCTACACCTTC
CASSLTGFRRGYTF
>many|TRBD2|TRBJ2-7|TRBV11-2
TGTGCCAGCAGCCGGGCGGCGGTGGGGGGGACCCCCTCCTACGAGCAGTACTTC
CASSRAAVGGTPSYEQYF
>few|-|TRBJ2-5|TRBV5-1
TGCGCCAGCAGCTTGATCGGGGGCCAAGAGACCCAGTACTTC
CASSLIGGQETQYF
>many|TRBD1|TRBJ2-3|TRBV9
TGTGCCAGCAGCGTAGACGGACAGGGGGCAGATACGCAGTATTTT
CASSVDGQGADTQYF
>-|-|TRBJ2-1|TRBV7-2
TGTGCCAGCAGCTTAGCGCTCGGCTGGGGCTTCTTC
CASSLALGWGFF
>many|-|TRBJ2-2|TRBV7-9
TGTGCCAGCAGCCCGAAATTTGCCGGGGAGCTGTTTTTT
CASSPKFAGELFF
>-|TRBD2|TRBJ2-1|TRBV6-2/TRBV6-3
TGTGCCAGCAGTTCCTCCGGACTAGCGGACTACAATGAGCAGTTCTTC
CASSSSGLADYNEQFF
>-|-|TRBJ2-3|TRBV19
TGTGCCAGTAGTATACAGCCGACTAGCACAGATACGCAGTATTTT
CASSIQPTSTDTQYF
>few|-|TRBJ2-5|TRBV19
TGTGCCAGTATGTCGTGGGAGGCAGGACAAGAGACCCAGTACTTC
CASMSWEAGQETQYF
>many|-|TRBJ2-3|TRBV12-3/TRBV12-4
TGTGCCAGCAAACGGGGTACCAGCACAGATACGCAGTATTTT
CASKRGTSTDTQYF
>many|-|TRBJ2-5|TRBV12-3/TRBV12-4
TGTGCCAGCAGTCCCCGGCTCGAGACCCAGTACTTC
CASSPRLETQYF
>few|TRBD1|TRBJ2-7|TRBV30
TGTGCCGGAACAATAACAGGGGGCGGGTTCTACGAGCAGTACTTC
CAGTITGGGFYEQYF
>many|TRBD2|TRBJ2-1|TRBV3-1
TGTGCCAGCAGCCAAGTGTTAGCGGGAGTTCAGGGTGAGCAGTTCTTC
CASSQVLAGVQGEQFF
>few|TRBD1|TRBJ2-7|TRBV19
TGTGCCAGTAGTGTGAGACAGGGCAGCTCCTACGAGCAGTACTTC
CASSVRQGSSYEQYF
>-|-|TRBJ1-6|TRBV19
TGTGCCAGTAGTCATGGGGGACTAAATAATTCACCCCTCCACTTT
CASSHGGLNNSPLHF
>-|-|TRBJ2-3|TRBV4-1
TGCGCCAGCAGCCAAGTTCCCGGGAGTGGCACAGATACGCAGTATTTT
CASSQVPGSGTDTQYF
>many|TRBD2|TRBJ2-1|TRBV19
TGTGCCAGTAGTATTCAAGTCGCGCGGGAGTATAGCGATGAGCAGTTCTTC
CASSIQVAREYSDEQFF
>many|TRBD2|TRBJ2-2|TRBV27
TGTGCCAGCAGTTTAATGCTAGCGGGAGGGCGAACCGGGGAGCTGTTTTTT
CASSLMLAGGRTGELFF
>many|TRBD2|TRBJ2-3|TRBV28
TGTGCCAGCAGTTCAGCGGGAGTCGGCACAGATACGCAGTATTTT
CASSSAGVGTDTQYF
>many|-|TRBJ2-2|TRBV28
TGTGCCAGCGGGGGTGGGGCGAACACCGGGGAGCTGTTTTTT
CASGGGANTGELFF
>many|-|TRBJ2-7|TRBV27
TGTGCCAGCAGCTTGACAGCGCCCTCCTACGAGCAGTACTTC
CASSLTAPSYEQYF
>many|-|TRBJ2-7|TRBV20-1
TGCAGTGCTAGAGACCCTACTAGGGATGAGCAGTACTTC
CSARDPTRDEQYF
>many|-|TRBJ1-1|TRBV20-1
TGCAGTGGTAGAGGGGAATGGGGCACTGAAGCTTTCTTT
CSGRGEWGTEAFF
>many|-|TRBJ2-3|TRBV30
TGTGCCTGGAGTGGCCGGAGAGGGAGCACAGATACGCAGTATTTT
CAWSGRRGSTDTQYF
>many|-|TRBJ2-3|TRBV2
TGTGCCAGCGGATCCGCGAGCGATACGCAGTATTTT
CASGSASDTQYF
>many|-|TRBJ2-3|TRBV6-1
TGTGCCAGCACCCCGGGGGTTTCAGATACGCAGTATTTT
CASTPGVSDTQYF
>many|TRBD2|TRBJ2-1|TRBV19
TGTGCCAGTAGTATGCGCCCTCTAGCGGGATTAGGCAATGAGCAGTTCTTC
CASSMRPLAGLGNEQFF
>few|-|TRBJ2-2|TRBV2
TGTGCCAGCAGTGAGGGGAGGGGGCGCACCGGGGAGCTGTTTTTT
CASSEGRGRTGELFF
>many|-|TRBJ2-7|TRBV6-2/TRBV6-3
TGTGCCAGCAGTTTCCGCGGCGTCTCCTACGAGCAGTACTTC
CASSFRGVSYEQYF
>many|-|TRBJ2-3|TRBV7-2
TGTGCCAGCAGCCGACCTTTAGATACGCAGTATTTT
CASSRPLDTQYF
>-|TRBD2|TRBJ2-3|TRBV15
TGTGCCACCAGCAGAGAGGGAGTAGCGGGAGGGGTCAAAAATACGCAGTATTTT
CATSREGVAGGVKNTQYF
>many|TRBD2|TRBJ2-7|TRBV19
TGTGCCACCCGGACTAGCGGGAGCTCCTACGAGCAGTACTTC
CATRTSGSSYEQYF
>-|TRBD1|TRBJ2-1|TRBV7-9
TGTGCCAGCAGCCTCGAACTCACCGGGACAGGGCCCTACAATGAGCAGTTCTTC
CASSLELTGTGPYNEQFF
>-|-|TRBJ1-1|TRBV6-2/TRBV6-3
TGTGCCAGCAGTGAAGCGGTATCACCGGGCACTGAAGCTTTCTTT
CASSEAVSPGTEAFF
>-|TRBD1|TRBJ1-1|TRBV6-5
TGTGCCAGCAGTTGGGCGACAGGGAGGTTGGTAGAAGCTTTCTTT
CASSWATGRLVEAFF
>many|TRBD1|TRBJ1-6|TRBV28
TGTGCCAGCAGTTTTCAGACAGGGGCCGTTTTATATAATTCACCCCTCCACTTT
CASSFQTGAVLYNSPLHF